This section outlines one T cell receptor beta chain sequence together with its context. This clonotype has at least ten counts. This clone's antigen is unknown. Nothing much larger sits one base from this clone, and base qualities are not available. This sample was taken from a study of T cells in Graves' hyperthyroidism and ophthalmopathy (dated by TCRdb to the late 2010s). Study-wide context: Peripheral blood was sampled at the time of initial diagnosis, prior to any treatment. A discovery cohort of about 96 patients, 43 with Graves' ophthalmopathy and about 58 with stable Graves' hyperthyroidism, was used to find distinguishing TCR V-J signatures. Prospective prediction of ophthalmopathy was tested in an independent validation cohort consisting of fewer than 20 hyperthyroidism patients and approximately 16 patients who later progressed to ophthalmopathy. The roughly 94 discovery patients were randomly divided into training and test sets at a 7:3 ratio. Thyroid tissue and blood T-cell repertoires from roughly six Graves' hyperthyroidism patients were also compared in the study. Once sampling was done, hyperthyroidism patients were given methimazole at a starting dose of 30 mg daily, whereas ophthalmopathy patients were given high-dose intravenous methylprednisolone. The paper describes TCR Vbeta CDR3 sequencing of about 140 peripheral blood samples, made up of under 50 ophthalmopathy patients, more than 70 hyperthyroidism patients and about 17 progressor patients. Overall results and qualifications from the work: Sample size was not statistically predetermined, and blinding of investigators to group allocation was not performed. Most expanded thyroid clonotypes (frequency above 0.001) were also found in blood, which suggests that blood repertoires may mirror thyroid immune responses. In cross-validation, a model built on a 13 V-J signature told ophthalmopathy apart from stable hyperthyroidism with approximately 90% sensitivity and around 84% specificity, and in testing the same model reached 80%/75%. During validation, the model predicted progression to ophthalmopathy a median of approximately 7 months ahead of onset, with approximately 71% sensitivity and around 73% specificity.

The TCR beta CDR3 regions were amplified from the RNA transcripts. The first round of RT-PCR for the TCR CDR3 was performed with the HTBI primer set and the Qiagen OneStep RT-PCR kit. Libraries were constructed in a second round of multiplex PCR, after which size selection and purification were performed. Sequencing of the libraries was done on an Illumina HiSeq2000 using paired-end 100 bp reads. As for the original processing: SOAPnuke was used to process the raw data, removing reads that contained adapters or uncalled bases, had a mean Phred below 15, or lacked an exact match to the constant primer or identifier. High-quality paired reads were merged with COPE v1.2.5, and unique nucleotide sequences were defined as clonotypes. MiTCR v1.1 was used to align clonotypes to the IMGT TRBV, TRBD and TRBJ reference segments. The analysis was restricted to V-J combinations with a frequency above 0.0001, which together covered about 99% of the repertoires. A TCS score was defined as the ratio of F50 (clonal expansion) to E x V (chaos), with BLOSUM62-based TCRdist applied between CDR3 peptides within each V-J. Welch's t-statistics and random forest reduced around 510 V-J features to fewer than 15, which were used in a naive Bayes classifier (R e1071). The public sequencing data were trimmed at Q25 with fastp and processed into clonotypes with MiXCR by TCRdb, which kept only in-frame beta chains. Merged by CDR3 protein, the rows form single entries marked with the most common genes and DNA. These V and J calls derive from TCRdb rather than the authors' analysis. The sample table lists hundreds of thousands of distinct CDR3 sequences, over 12% of them with a count of one. Around 27% of the sample is held by the ten biggest clonotypes.

Moderately to severely active disease, a Clinical Activity Score of at least 3, a NOSPECS grade of at least 4, and a duration under 3 months were present in ophthalmopathy patients. Exclusion was applied to patients with uncontrolled infections, other autoimmune diseases, pregnancy or lactation. Diagnoses relied on clinical symptoms, serum thyroxine and TRAb, thyroid ultrasound and orbital computed tomography. PBMCs were separated from around 9.1 ml of fresh peripheral blood using Ficoll-Paque density gradient centrifugation. Total RNA was extracted using Trizol reagent, and RNA quality was assessed on an Agilent 2100 Bioanalyzer. V and J are truncated by 7 bases and 2 bases respectively, leaving an intervening sequence of 17 bases. Reading the germline V gene (reference sequence) gives CDR1 DFQATT and CDR2 SNEGSKA. The CDR3 goes from the cysteine to the phenylalanine over 14 residues. Only the CDR3 DNA is retained, 42 bases long and in frame from the first base.

The chain is encoded by TRBV20-1 joined to TRBJ2-5; TRBD1 is perhaps the D gene, given 7 matching bases. The TCR was taken from a middle-aged man with Graves' ophthalmopathy. Specimen: blood. The base sequence is TGCAGTGGTACGGCGGGGACAGTTCAAGAGACCCAGTACTTC. It codes for CSGTAGTVQETQYF.